A single sample gave rise to the 30 T cell receptor beta chains below, sequenced in a study of patients and donors after allogeneic stem cell transplantation (dated by TCRdb to the early 2020s). Library prep was done by RT-PCR. Sequencing instrument: NextSeq 550. TCRdb took the public reads, trimmed them with fastp at Q25, ran MiXCR for clone calling and kept in-frame beta chains. When rows share a CDR3 protein, they turn into one entry using the most common DNA and genes. A total of roughly 200,000 distinct CDR3 sequences appear in this sample, around 40% of them only once. More than 9% of the sample comes from the top ten. The material sequenced was blood, either unsorted or a sorted T cell fraction (not recorded which). These receptors all stem from a human donor who was either an allogeneic HSCT recipient or a stem cell or donor lymphocyte infusion donor (not recorded which). It is not recorded whose cells these are; they may come from a transplant donor.

This clonotype was detected only a few times. The chain combines TRBV10-3 with TRBJ1-1, with a possible D match to TRBD1 (6 bases). Germline V gives CDR1 ENHRY, CDR2 SYGVKD. Trimming removed 3 bases from V and 1 base from J, with 9 bases in between. The CDR3 loop spans 14 amino acids. CDR3 nucleotides: TGTGCCATCAGTGAACGGGGGCCGAACACTGAAGCTTTCTTT. Residues: CAISERGPNTEAFF.

V gene TRBV12-3 or TRBV12-4 combines with J gene TRBJ1-2; maybe TRBD1 (5 bases). The V gene lost 4 bases and the J gene lost 0 bases, with 12 bases spanning the gap. The CDR3 has 15 amino acids. CDR3 sequence (DNA): TGTGCCAGCAGTTACCACAGGAGAACTAACTATGGCTACACCTTC. Its protein is CASSYHRRTNYGYTF.

In this sample, this clonotype turned up once. The V and J genes are TRBV5-1 and TRBJ1-2; D is ambiguous. Per germline, CDR1 SGHRS and CDR2 YFSETQ. V shed 0 bases and J shed 8 bases, with 11 bases lying between them. The CDR3 sequence is 13 residues long. CDR3 protein: CASSLEGAGGYTF. The CDR3 DNA is TGCGCCAGCAGCTTGGAGGGCGCGGGGGGCTACACCTTC.

CDR3: CASSPGGVGGNTIYF. For the CDR3, the DNA is TGTGCCAGCAGTCCAGGGGGCGTCGGTGGAAACACCATATATTTT. The chain employs TRBV12-3 or TRBV12-4 and TRBJ1-3; 8 nucleotides agree with TRBD1. CDR3 length equals 15 residues. The V and J ends lost 5 bases and 3 bases, in that order; junction bases with no gene match: 6.

This clonotype was seen more than once but under ten times. The chain combines TRBV7-8 with TRBJ1-5; TRBD1 is a possible D gene (5 bases). The germline V and J ends were trimmed by 3 bases and 7 bases, with 7 bases remaining between them. From germline, CDR1 is SGHVS and CDR2 FQNEAQ. The CDR3 is made up of 12 amino acids. The DNA of the CDR3 is TGTGCCAGCAGCTTGACAGAGCAGCCCCAGCATTTT. Translated: CASSLTEQPQHF.

This chain uses TRBV28 with TRBJ2-3; TRBD1 aligns across 10 bases. This CDR3 spans 14 amino acids. Trimming at V came to 6 bases and at J to 8 bases, leaving 8 bases not matched to a gene. The germline V gene encodes CDR1 MDHEN and CDR2 SYDVKM. The CDR3 coding sequence is TGTGCCAGCAGAGACAGGGGGCATGCTGGTACGCAGTATTTT. Its translation is CASRDRGHAGTQYF. The entire variable domain, with the rest obtained from reference TRBV28 and TRBJ2-3, is as follows: DVKVTQSSRYLVKRTGEKVFLECVQDMDHENMFWYRQDPGLGLRLIYFSYDVKMKEKGDIPEGYSVSREKKERFSLILESASTNQTSMYLCASRDRGHAGTQYFGPGTRLTVL.

This chain connects TRBV6-5 to TRBJ1-1, with D hard to call. The CDR3 has 13 residues. Trimming left V 1 base short and J 0 bases short, with 3 bases between. Germline assignment: CDR1 MNHEY and CDR2 SVGAGI. CDR3 sequence: CASSYLLNTEAFF. DNA of the CDR3: TGTGCCAGCAGTTACTTACTGAACACTGAAGCTTTCTTT.

This chain connects TRBV6-2 or TRBV6-3 to TRBJ2-7; D gene unclear. Germline CDR1 and CDR2: MNHEY and SVGEGT. The CDR3 covers 12 residues. Trimming removed 2 bases at V and 3 bases at J, with 5 bases between. Here the CDR3 reads CASSYRDYEQYF. DNA of the CDR3: TGTGCCAGCAGTTACAGGGACTACGAGCAGTACTTC.

V and J are TRBV6-1 and TRBJ2-1; TRBD2 matches 9 bases. Germline V gene data show CDR1 as MNHNS and CDR2 as SASEGT. The J segment lost 8 bases and the V segment lost 1 base, leaving 6 bases of the junction unmatched. This CDR3 has 15 amino acids. The CDR3 region has the DNA TGTGCCAGCAGTGAAGGCGGGGGGGCCGTATATGAGCAGTTCTTC. It encodes CASSEGGGAVYEQFF.

The V gene is TRBV11-1, the J gene TRBJ2-7; D not certain. Germline V gene data show CDR1 as SGHAT and CDR2 as FQDESV (reference sequence). V gave up 2 bases and J gave up 2 bases, with 19 bases separating them. The CDR3 is 17 residues long. This CDR3 is CASSLTSALTSTYEQYF. As DNA, the CDR3 is TGTGCCAGCAGCTTAACCTCTGCACTAACCTCCACCTACGAGCAGTACTTC.

V gene TRBV7-9 combines with J gene TRBJ1-1; no reliable D call. Germline-derived CDR1 and CDR2 are SEHNR and FQNEAQ (reference sequence). V dropped 3 bases and J dropped 4 bases, with 9 bases sitting between them. The CDR3 is made up of 13 amino acids. For the CDR3, the DNA is TGTGCCAGCAGCTTTTCAAGCGGCACTGAAGCTTTCTTT. This codes for CASSFSSGTEAFF.

The chain carries TRBV6-5 and TRBJ2-1, with TRBD1 as a possible D gene (5 bases). Germline CDR1 MNHEY, CDR2 SVGAGI. This CDR3 comprises 14 residues. Deletions cut 10 bases from V and 5 bases from J, with 18 bases between. For the CDR3, the DNA is TGTGCCACCCAACCAGGGATCGCACACAATGAGCAGTTCTTC. As protein: CATQPGIAHNEQFF.

In this sample, this clonotype turned up a few times. As DNA, the CDR3 is TGTGCCAGCAGCGGGTTTGACGGCAACTATGGCTACACCTTC. Encoded protein: CASSGFDGNYGYTF. V gene TRBV11-2 combines with J gene TRBJ1-2; D is unclear. V was clipped by 5 bases and J by 2 bases, with 12 bases between them. CDR1 is SGHAT, CDR2 FQNNGV, per germline. The length of the CDR3 is 14 residues.

The chain is built from TRBV28 and TRBJ1-5; 8 positions agree with TRBD1. The V gene's germline CDR1 is MDHEN and CDR2 SYDVKM. With 5 bases clipped from V and 4 bases from J, the junction kept 10 bases outside the gene matches. CDR3 length equals 16 residues. The DNA of the CDR3 is TGTGCCAGCAGTGTGCCGGGACAGGTTACAAATCAGCCCCAGCATTTT. Translating gives CASSVPGQVTNQPQHF.

A few counts support this clonotype. The rearrangement uses TRBV19 and TRBJ1-2, with 8 bases lining up with TRBD1. With V trimmed by 2 bases and J by 7 bases, 6 bases remained unmatched. The CDR3 is 14 amino acids. Germline CDR1 LNHDA, CDR2 SQIVND (reference sequence). The CDR3, as DNA: TGTGCCAGTAGTATACAGGGGGCAAGCCTTGGCTACACCTTC. It specifies CASSIQGASLGYTF.

This rearrangement joins TRBV20-1 to TRBJ1-2; weak D call: TRBD1 (5 bases). V lost 0 bases and J 8 bases, leaving 16 bases between the germline ends. The CDR3 is 14 residues long. Germline V CDR1 and CDR2: DFQATT, SNEGSKA (reference sequence). In nucleotides, the CDR3 is TGCAGTGCTAGAGATGGCACAGCGGGGGAGGGCTACACCTTC. Translated, it gives CSARDGTAGEGYTF.

This clonotype was seen at least ten times. The chain is built from TRBV29-1 and TRBJ2-1, with 10 positions matching TRBD2. Trimming cost V 5 bases and J 0 bases; bases outside gene matches: 4. The CDR3 runs 15 residues. Germline CDR1 and CDR2: SQVTM and ANQGSEA. The CDR3 DNA is TGCAGCGTTCTAGCGGGGGAAAGCTCCTACAATGAGCAGTTCTTC. The encoded protein is CSVLAGESSYNEQFF.

The chain uses TRBV5-6 and TRBJ2-7; the D gene is possibly TRBD1 (6 bases). This CDR3 is built from 13 residues. The germline V gene encodes CDR1 SGHDT and CDR2 YYEEEE. The V end lost 2 bases, the J end lost 5 bases, and 11 bases lay between the germline ends. CDR3 sequence reads: CASSFRGRHEQYF. In DNA form, the CDR3 reads TGTGCCAGCAGCTTCAGGGGTCGGCACGAGCAGTACTTC. Drawing the rest from reference TRBV5-6 and TRBJ2-7, the complete variable domain is DAGVTQSPTHLIKTRGQQVTLRCSPKSGHDTVSWYQQALGQGPQFIFQYYEEEERQRGNFPDRFSGHQFPNYSSELNVNALLLGDSALYLCASSFRGRHEQYFGPGTRLTVT.

This clonotype was counted between two and nine times. The chain carries TRBV4-1 and TRBJ1-2; no definite D call. V was clipped by 0 bases and J by 4 bases, with 12 bases between them. The germline gives CDR1 MGHRA, CDR2 YSYEKL. The CDR3 has 15 amino acids. In DNA, the CDR3 is TGCGCCAGCAGCCAAGATGGGATCTCCTTCTATGGCTACACCTTC. Translating it yields CASSQDGISFYGYTF.

The J gene is TRBJ1-1, the V gene TRBV20-1; 8 bases fit TRBD1. Germline V gene lookup returns CDR1 DFQATT and CDR2 SNEGSKA (reference sequence). This CDR3 has 15 amino acids. J lost 5 bases, V lost 6 bases, and 14 bases had no gene match. Written as DNA, the CDR3 is TGCAGTGCCGGACGGACAGGGAGGGAGAGGACTGAAGCTTTCTTT. Protein product: CSAGRTGRERTEAFF.

J is TRBJ1-1 and V is TRBV4-3, with 7 nucleotides matching TRBD1. The germline gives CDR1 LGHNA, CDR2 YSLEER. This CDR3 has 15 residues. After removal of 4 bases from V and 3 bases from J, the junction contained 8 bases not matched to a gene. CDR3 loop: CASSRYQGGDTEAFF. Here the CDR3 DNA reads TGCGCCAGCAGCCGATATCAGGGGGGGGACACTGAAGCTTTCTTT.

The chain couples TRBV27 to TRBJ2-1; no definite D call. The CDR3 runs to 15 residues. Between the trimmed V and J ends, which lost 5 bases and 3 bases, there was a span of 14 bases. In germline, CDR1 is MNHEY, CDR2 SMNVEV (reference sequence). The CDR3 here is CASSAMSPLYNEQFF. Written as DNA, the CDR3 is TGTGCCAGCAGTGCGATGAGTCCCCTCTACAATGAGCAGTTCTTC.

This clonotype has only a few counts. V gene TRBV6-2 or TRBV6-3 combines with J gene TRBJ1-2; D not resolved. Germline CDR1 is MNHEY and CDR2 is SVGEGT. The CDR3 is 15 residues long. Trimming took 2 bases from V and 8 from J, leaving 18 bases between them. This CDR3 is CASSYPGPLIAGYTF. CDR3 in DNA: TGTGCCAGCAGTTACCCCGGACCGTTGATCGCCGGCTACACCTTC.

This chain uses TRBV29-1 with TRBJ2-1, with TRBD1 matching 7 bases. The V gene's germline CDR1 is SQVTM and CDR2 ANQGSEA. Unmatched junction bases numbered 16, after V lost 5 bases and J lost 15 bases. This CDR3 has 13 amino acids. The CDR3 region is CSVYAKLTGLGFF. For the CDR3, the DNA is TGCAGCGTTTATGCGAAGTTGACAGGGCTAGGGTTCTTC.

This sequence joins TRBV12-3 or TRBV12-4 and TRBJ1-5; D is ambiguous. The CDR3 length is 11 residues. V lost 1 base and J lost 11, with 6 bases in between. CDR3 nucleotide sequence: TGTGCCAGCAGTTTAGGGGTGACCCAGCATTTT. This gives the protein CASSLGVTQHF.

This clonotype was observed a handful of times. This chain uses TRBV29-1 with TRBJ1-1; TRBD1 is a possible D gene (6 bases). This CDR3 has 14 amino acids. V shed 0 bases and J shed 4 bases, with 12 bases lying between them. Germline lookup yields CDR1 SQVTM and CDR2 ANQGSEA. CDR3 sequence reads: CSVEDRGRGTEAFF. CDR3 coding DNA: TGCAGCGTTGAAGACAGGGGAAGGGGCACTGAAGCTTTCTTT.

This chain connects TRBV6-1 to TRBJ2-1; D unclear. The CDR3 spans 13 residues. Per germline, CDR1 MNHNS and CDR2 SASEGT. V was pared by 5 bases and J by 8 bases, with 13 bases between. CDR3 DNA: TGTGCCAGCAGTTTTCTAGGGATCGATGAGCAGTTCTTC. Translated, it gives CASSFLGIDEQFF.

This clonotype was seen a few times. This chain links TRBV28 with TRBJ1-2; 7 nucleotides line up with TRBD1. The CDR3 is 14 residues long. CDR1 and CDR2 (germline): MDHEN, SYDVKM. Trimming removed 3 bases from V and 4 bases from J; junction bases left unmatched: 5. Here the CDR3 reads CASSFSGQVYGYTF. The DNA for the CDR3 is TGTGCCAGCAGTTTCAGTGGACAGGTCTATGGCTACACCTTC.

The chain is built from TRBV3-1 and TRBJ2-1; a possible D gene is TRBD2 (6 bases). The V and J ends lost 0 bases and 4 bases respectively, with 13 bases between them. In germline, CDR1 is LGHDT, CDR2 YNNKEL (reference sequence). The CDR3 runs 16 residues. The CDR3 region is CASSQDLGSGYNEQFF. CDR3 DNA: TGTGCCAGCAGCCAAGATCTAGGTAGCGGATACAATGAGCAGTTCTTC.

The chain carries TRBV15 and TRBJ2-7; 10 nucleotides match TRBD1. Germline V CDR1 and CDR2: LNHNV, YYDKDF (reference sequence). V trimming: 0 bases; J trimming: 4 bases; junction bases outside the gene matches: 6. The CDR3 spans 16 residues. In nucleotides, the CDR3 is TGTGCCACCAGCAGAGAGTTGATGGGACAGGGGTACGAGCAGTACTTC. This translates into CATSRELMGQGYEQYF.